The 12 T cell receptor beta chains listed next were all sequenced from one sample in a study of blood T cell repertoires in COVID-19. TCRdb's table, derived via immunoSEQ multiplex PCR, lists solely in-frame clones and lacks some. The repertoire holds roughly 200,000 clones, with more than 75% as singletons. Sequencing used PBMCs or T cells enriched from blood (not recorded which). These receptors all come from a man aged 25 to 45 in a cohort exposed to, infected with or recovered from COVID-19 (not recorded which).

As DNA, the CDR3 is TGTGCCATCAGTTCTTTGACAGGGGGCAAAGAGACCCAGTACTTC. This encodes CAISSLTGGKETQYF. The V gene is TRBV10-3, the J gene TRBJ2-5; TRBD1 matches at 10 bases. Trimming at V came to 5 bases and at J to 3 bases, leaving 6 bases not matched to a gene. CDR1 is ENHRY and CDR2 is SYGVKD in the germline V gene. The CDR3 loop spans 15 amino acids.

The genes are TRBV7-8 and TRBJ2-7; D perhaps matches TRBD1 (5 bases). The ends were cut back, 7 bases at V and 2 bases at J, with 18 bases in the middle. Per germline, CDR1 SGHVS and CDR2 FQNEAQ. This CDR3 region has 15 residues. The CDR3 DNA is TGTGCCAGCACCTCAATCAGGTCAGGGACCTACGAGCAGTACTTC. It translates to CASTSIRSGTYEQYF.

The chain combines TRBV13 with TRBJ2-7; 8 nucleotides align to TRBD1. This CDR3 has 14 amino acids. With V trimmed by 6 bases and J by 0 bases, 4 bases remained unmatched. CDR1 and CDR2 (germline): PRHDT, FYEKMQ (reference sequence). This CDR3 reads CASRSTGVSYEQYF. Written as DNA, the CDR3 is TGTGCCAGCAGATCGACAGGGGTCTCCTACGAGCAGTACTTC.

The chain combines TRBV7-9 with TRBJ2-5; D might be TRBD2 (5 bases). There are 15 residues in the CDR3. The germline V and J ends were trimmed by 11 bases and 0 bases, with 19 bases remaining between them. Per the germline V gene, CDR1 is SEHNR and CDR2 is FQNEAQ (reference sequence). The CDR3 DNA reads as TGTGCCGGCCAGACCCCAGAGGGCGACCAAGAGACCCAGTACTTC. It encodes CAGQTPEGDQETQYF.

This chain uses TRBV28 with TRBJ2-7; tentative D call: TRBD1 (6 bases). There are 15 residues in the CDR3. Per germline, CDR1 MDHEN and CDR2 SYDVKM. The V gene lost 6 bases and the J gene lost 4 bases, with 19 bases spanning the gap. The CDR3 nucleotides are TGTGCCAGCAGCGACCGGGACACGGGGCTATACGAGCAGTACTTC. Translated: CASSDRDTGLYEQYF.

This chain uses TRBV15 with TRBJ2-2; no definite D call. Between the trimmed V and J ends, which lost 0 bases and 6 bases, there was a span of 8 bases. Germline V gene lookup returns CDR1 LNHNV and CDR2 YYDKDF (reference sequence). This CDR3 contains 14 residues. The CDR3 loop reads CATSRDGRPGELFF. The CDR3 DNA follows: TGTGCCACCAGCAGAGACGGCAGGCCCGGGGAGCTGTTTTTT.

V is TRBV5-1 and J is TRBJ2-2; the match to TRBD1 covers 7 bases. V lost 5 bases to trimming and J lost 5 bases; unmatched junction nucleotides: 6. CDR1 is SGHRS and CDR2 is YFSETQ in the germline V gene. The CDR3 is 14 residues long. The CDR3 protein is CASSKGGETGELFF. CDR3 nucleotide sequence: TGCGCCAGCAGTAAAGGGGGCGAAACCGGGGAGCTGTTTTTT.

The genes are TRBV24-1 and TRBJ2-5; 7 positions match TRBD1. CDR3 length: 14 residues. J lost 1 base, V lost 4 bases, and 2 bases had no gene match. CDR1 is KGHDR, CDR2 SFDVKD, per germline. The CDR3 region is CATSDDRAQETQYF. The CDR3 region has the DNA TGTGCCACCAGTGACGACAGGGCCCAAGAGACCCAGTACTTC.

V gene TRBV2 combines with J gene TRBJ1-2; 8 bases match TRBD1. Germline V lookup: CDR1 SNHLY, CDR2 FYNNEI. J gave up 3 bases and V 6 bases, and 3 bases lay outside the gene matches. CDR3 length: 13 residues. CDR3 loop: CASRADRDYGYTF. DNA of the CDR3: TGTGCCAGCAGGGCGGACAGGGACTATGGCTACACCTTC. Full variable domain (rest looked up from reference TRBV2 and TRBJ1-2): EPEVTQTPSHQVTQMGQEVILRCVPISNHLYFYWYRQILGQKVEFLVSFYNNEISEKSEIFDDQFSVERPDGSNFTLKIRSTKLEDSAMYFCASRADRDYGYTFGSGTRLTVV.

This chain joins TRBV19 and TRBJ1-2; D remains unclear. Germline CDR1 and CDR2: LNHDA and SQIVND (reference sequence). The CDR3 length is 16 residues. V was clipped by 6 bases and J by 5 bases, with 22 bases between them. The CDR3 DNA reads TGTGCCAGTAGACTCCCGGGTGGTCAGGAGGCTTATGGCTACACCTTC. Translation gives CASRLPGGQEAYGYTF.

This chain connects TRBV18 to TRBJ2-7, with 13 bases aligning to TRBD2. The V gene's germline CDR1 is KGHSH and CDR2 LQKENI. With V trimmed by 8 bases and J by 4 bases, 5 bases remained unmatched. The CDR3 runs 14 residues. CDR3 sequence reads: CASQRTSGSYEQYF. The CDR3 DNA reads TGTGCCAGCCAGAGGACTAGCGGGAGTTACGAGCAGTACTTC. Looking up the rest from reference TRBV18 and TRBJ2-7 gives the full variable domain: NAGVMQNPRHLVRRRGQEARLRCSPMKGHSHVYWYRQLPEEGLKFMVYLQKENIIDESGMPKERFSAEFPKEGPSILRIQQVVRGDSAAYFCASQRTSGSYEQYFGPGTRLTVT.

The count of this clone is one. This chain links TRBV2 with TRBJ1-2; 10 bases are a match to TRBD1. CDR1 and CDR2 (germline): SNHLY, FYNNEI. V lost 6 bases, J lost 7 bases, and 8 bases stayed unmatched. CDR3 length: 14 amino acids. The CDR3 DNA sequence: TGTGCCAGCAGGGCCGGGACAGGGGCTCGTGGCTACACCTTC. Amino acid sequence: CASRAGTGARGYTF.